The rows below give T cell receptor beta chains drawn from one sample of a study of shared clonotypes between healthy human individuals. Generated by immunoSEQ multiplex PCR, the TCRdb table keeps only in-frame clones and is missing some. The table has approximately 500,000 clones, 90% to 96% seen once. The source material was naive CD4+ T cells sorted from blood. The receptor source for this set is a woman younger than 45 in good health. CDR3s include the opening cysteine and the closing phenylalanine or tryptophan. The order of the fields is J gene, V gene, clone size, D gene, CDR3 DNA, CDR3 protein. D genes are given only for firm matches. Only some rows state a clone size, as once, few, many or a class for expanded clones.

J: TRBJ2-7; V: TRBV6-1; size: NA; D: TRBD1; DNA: TGTGCCAGCAGGCCGGGACAGGGCAACGAGCAGTACTTC; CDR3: CASRPGQGNEQYF
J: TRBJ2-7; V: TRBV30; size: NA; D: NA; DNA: TGTGCCTGCGCTAGAGTCAGCTCCTACGAGCAGTACTTC; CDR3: CACARVSSYEQYF
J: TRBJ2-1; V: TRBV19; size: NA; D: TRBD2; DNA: TGTGCCAGTAAGGAGCGGGGAGCCTACAATGAGCAGTTCTTC; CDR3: CASKERGAYNEQFF
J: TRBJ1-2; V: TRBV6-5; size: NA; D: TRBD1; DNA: TGTGCCAGCAGTTTCGAAGGGGGCTCCCACTATGGCTACACCTTC; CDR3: CASSFEGGSHYGYTF
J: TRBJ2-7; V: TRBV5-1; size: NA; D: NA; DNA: TGCGCCAGCAGCTTGGCACTGAACTACGGCGAGCAGTACTTC; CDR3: CASSLALNYGEQYF
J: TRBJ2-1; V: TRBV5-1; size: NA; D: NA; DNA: TGCGCCAGCAGCGGGGGACGGAACTCCTACAATGAGCAGTTCTTC; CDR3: CASSGGRNSYNEQFF
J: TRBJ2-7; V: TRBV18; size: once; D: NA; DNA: TGTGCCAGCTCACCACCCAGTCGGGACTACGAGCAGTACTTC; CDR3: CASSPPSRDYEQYF
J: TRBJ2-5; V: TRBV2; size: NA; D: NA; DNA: TGTGCCAGCAGTGTAGGGACGGCTCAAGAGACCCAGTACTTC; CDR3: CASSVGTAQETQYF
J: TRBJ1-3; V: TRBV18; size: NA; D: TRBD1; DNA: TGTGCCAGCTCAAGGGACAGGGGTCTCTTCACGGGAAACACCATATATTTT; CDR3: CASSRDRGLFTGNTIYF
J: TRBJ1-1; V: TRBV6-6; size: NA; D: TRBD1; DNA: TGTGCCAGCAGTTACCGGACAGGGGCGAGGAACACTGAAGCTTTCTTT; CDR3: CASSYRTGARNTEAFF
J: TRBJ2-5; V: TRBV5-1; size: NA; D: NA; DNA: TGCGCCAGCAGCTTTTCGGAGGAGCAGTACTTC; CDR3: CASSFSEEQYF
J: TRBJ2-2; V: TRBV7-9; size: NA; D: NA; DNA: TGTGCCAGCAGCGGACCAGGGTCAACCGGGGAGCTGTTTTTT; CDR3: CASSGPGSTGELFF
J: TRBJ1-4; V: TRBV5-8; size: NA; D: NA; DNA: TGTGCCAGCAGCTTGGGCCTGAAGCATAATGAAAAACTGTTTTTT; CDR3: CASSLGLKHNEKLFF
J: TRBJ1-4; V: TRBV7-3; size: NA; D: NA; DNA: TGTGCCAGCAGCGAATCCGGGACAACTAATGAAAAACTGTTTTTT; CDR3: CASSESGTTNEKLFF
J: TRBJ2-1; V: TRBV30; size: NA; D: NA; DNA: TGTGCCTGGAGTAAGGGTGAGCAGTTCTTC; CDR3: CAWSKGEQFF
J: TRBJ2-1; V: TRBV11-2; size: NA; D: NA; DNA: TGTGCCAGCAGCTTAGTGGACAATGAGCAGTTCTTC; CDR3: CASSLVDNEQFF
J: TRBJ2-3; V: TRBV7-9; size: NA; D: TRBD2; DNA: TGTGCCAGCACCCCGGGGACTAGCGGCACAGATACGCAGTATTTT; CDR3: CASTPGTSGTDTQYF
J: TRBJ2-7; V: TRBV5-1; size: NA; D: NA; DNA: TGCGCCAGCAGCCCCCGGGCTAGCTCCTACGAGCAGTACTTC; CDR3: CASSPRASSYEQYF
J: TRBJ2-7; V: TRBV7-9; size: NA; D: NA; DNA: TGTGCCAGCAGCTTAAGGGCTAGTGAGACTTACGAGCAGTACTTC; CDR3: CASSLRASETYEQYF
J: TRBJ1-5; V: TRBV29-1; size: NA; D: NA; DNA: TGCAGCGTTGGAGTTAGCAATCAGCCCCAGCATTTT; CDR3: CSVGVSNQPQHF
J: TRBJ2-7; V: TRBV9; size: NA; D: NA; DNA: TGTGCCAGCAGCGTAGTACCCGGGCAGACTTACGAGCAGTACTTC; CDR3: CASSVVPGQTYEQYF
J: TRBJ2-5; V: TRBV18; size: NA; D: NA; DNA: TGTGCCAGCTCACCGCAAGAGACCCAGTACTTC; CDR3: CASSPQETQYF
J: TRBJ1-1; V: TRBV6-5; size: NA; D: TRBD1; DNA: TGTGCCAGCAGTTTCTCCGGGACAGTCGCTTTCTTT; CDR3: CASSFSGTVAFF
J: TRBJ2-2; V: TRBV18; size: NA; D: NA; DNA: TGTGCCAGCTCACCACGGATCCCAGGGAACACCGGGGAGCTGTTTTTT; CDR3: CASSPRIPGNTGELFF
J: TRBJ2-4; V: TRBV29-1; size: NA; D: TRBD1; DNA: TGCAGCGTTGTTTCGGTAACAGGGGGCATTCCCAAAAACATTCAGTACTTC; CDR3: CSVVSVTGGIPKNIQYF
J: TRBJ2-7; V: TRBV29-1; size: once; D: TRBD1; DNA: TGCAGCGTTGAAGTAAGGGTGCGGACAGGCGTCTCCTACGAGCAGTACTTC; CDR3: CSVEVRVRTGVSYEQYF
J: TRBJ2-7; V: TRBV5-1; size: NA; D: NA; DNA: TGCGCCAGCCGATTAGCCGGTCAGGGTACCCTCGAGCAGTACTTC; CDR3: CASRLAGQGTLEQYF
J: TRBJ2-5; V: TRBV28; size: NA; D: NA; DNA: TGTGCCAGCAGTCCCCTATACAAGGAGACCCAGTACTTC; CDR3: CASSPLYKETQYF
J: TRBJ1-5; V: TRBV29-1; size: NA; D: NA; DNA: TGCAGCGTTGCTTGGGGGGAAGGTCAGCCCCAGCATTTT; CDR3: CSVAWGEGQPQHF
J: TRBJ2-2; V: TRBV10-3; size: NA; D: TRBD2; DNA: TGTGCCATCAGTGCTAGCGGGAGGGACACCGGGGAGCTGTTTTTT; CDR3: CAISASGRDTGELFF
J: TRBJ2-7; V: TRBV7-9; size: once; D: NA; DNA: TGTGCCAGCAGCTTACTCTTGACAGGGAGGACCTACGAGCAGTACTTC; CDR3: CASSLLLTGRTYEQYF
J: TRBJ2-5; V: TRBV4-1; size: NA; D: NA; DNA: TGCGCCAGCAGCCCCCGGGACTCCCAAGAGACCCAGTACTTC; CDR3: CASSPRDSQETQYF
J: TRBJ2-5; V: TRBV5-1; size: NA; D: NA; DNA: TGCGCCAGCAGCTTCTCAGGGTTAGAGCAGTACTTC; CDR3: CASSFSGLEQYF
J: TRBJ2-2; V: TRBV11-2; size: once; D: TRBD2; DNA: TGTGCCAGCAGCTTAGGTTTTTGGAGCGGGACGAACACCGGGGAGCTGTTTTTT; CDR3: CASSLGFWSGTNTGELFF
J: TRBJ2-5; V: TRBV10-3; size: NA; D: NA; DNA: TGTGCCATCAGTGAGTCTAAAAGCGGCCAAGAGACCCAGTACTTC; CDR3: CAISESKSGQETQYF
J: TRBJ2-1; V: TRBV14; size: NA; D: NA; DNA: TGTGCCAGCAGCCAAGATGCGGGACAGTCATACAATGAGCAGTTCTTC; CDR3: CASSQDAGQSYNEQFF
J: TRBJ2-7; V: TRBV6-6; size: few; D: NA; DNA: TGTGCCAGCAGTTACAAAGGGAGAACCTACGAGCAGTACTTC; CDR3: CASSYKGRTYEQYF
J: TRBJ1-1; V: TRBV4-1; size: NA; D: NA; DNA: TGCGCCAGCACCTTTGACAGAGTAAACACTGAAGCTTTCTTT; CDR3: CASTFDRVNTEAFF
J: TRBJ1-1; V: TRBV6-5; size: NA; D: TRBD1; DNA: TGTGCCAGCAGTAGACAGGGTCTCTTCGACACTGAAGCTTTCTTT; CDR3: CASSRQGLFDTEAFF
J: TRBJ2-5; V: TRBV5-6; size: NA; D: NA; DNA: TGTGCCAGCAGCAGTACAGGGCCCCAAGAGACCCAGTACTTC; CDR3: CASSSTGPQETQYF
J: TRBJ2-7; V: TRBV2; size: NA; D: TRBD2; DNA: TGTGCCAGCAGTGTGGCCGCGCAAGATTCTAGCGGGAGGGGGTACGAGCAGTACTTC; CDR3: CASSVAAQDSSGRGYEQYF
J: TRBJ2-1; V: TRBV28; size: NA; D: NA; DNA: TGTGCCAGCGGACGCCCGGGACGGCGGGAGCAGTTCTTC; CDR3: CASGRPGRREQFF
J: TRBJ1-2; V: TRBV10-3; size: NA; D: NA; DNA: TGTGCCATCAGTGAGCGGGACTTAAGCTATGGCTACACCTTC; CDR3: CAISERDLSYGYTF
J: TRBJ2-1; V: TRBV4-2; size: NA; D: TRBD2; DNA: TGTGCCAGCAGCCAACTGAGCGGGATTGCGTACAATGAGCAGTTCTTC; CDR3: CASSQLSGIAYNEQFF
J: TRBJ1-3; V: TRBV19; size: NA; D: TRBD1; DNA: TGTGCCAGTTGGAGGGGGCCCACTGGAAACACCATATATTTT; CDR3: CASWRGPTGNTIYF
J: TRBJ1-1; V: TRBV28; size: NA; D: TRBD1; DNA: TGTGCCAGCAGTTTGAGACAGGGGGTGACTGAAGCTTTCTTT; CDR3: CASSLRQGVTEAFF